The 20 T cell receptor beta chains below come from one sample, sequenced in a study of regulatory T cells in long-lasting Graves disease. Libraries of TCR beta came from iRepertoire HTBI primers plus Arm-PCR of CDR3 regions. TCRdb ran MiXCR on the multiplex PCR reads and lists one entry per CDR3 protein. The sample yields hundreds of thousands of distinct CDR3 sequences, about 16% seen once. The time point denotes: newly diagnosed GD, antithyroid drugs for less than 3 months. PBMC RNA was the source of the TCR library. The same sample was also used in a study of T cells in Graves' hyperthyroidism and ophthalmopathy.

The source material was peripheral blood mononuclear cells (PBMCs), sampled at new diagnosis, from a patient treated with antithyroid drugs. The receptors here all came from a man between 18 and 29 years old with Graves disease.

The sample holds many counts of this clonotype. This chain links TRBV18 with TRBJ2-3, with 13 positions matching TRBD2. Germline-derived CDR1 and CDR2 are KGHSH and LQKENI. Germline trimming cut 3 bases from V and 6 bases from J; bases unmatched to any gene: 6. The CDR3 runs 16 residues. Written as DNA, the CDR3 is TGTGCCAGCTCACCCCAAGGACTAGCGGGGGCCGATACGCAGTATTTT. Its protein product is CASSPQGLAGADTQYF.

This clonotype appeared a few times. V gene TRBV11-1 combines with J gene TRBJ2-1, with D unclear. The CDR3 covers 14 residues. The germline V and J ends were trimmed by 1 base and 10 bases, with 14 bases remaining between them. From germline, CDR1 is SGHAT and CDR2 FQDESV (reference sequence). CDR3 sequence: CASSLVLGMEEQFF. Here the CDR3 DNA reads TGTGCCAGCAGCTTAGTTCTGGGGATGGAGGAGCAGTTCTTC.

This clonotype was seen repeatedly, ten times or more. V and J are TRBV28 and TRBJ1-2; 11 bases map to TRBD1. V lost 5 bases and J lost 7; bases outside the gene matches: 9. The CDR3 consists of 15 residues. Germline V lookup: CDR1 MDHEN, CDR2 SYDVKM. The DNA of the CDR3 is TGTGCCAGCAGTCCTGGACAGGGGGCAATTTTTGGCTACACCTTC. It encodes CASSPGQGAIFGYTF.

This clonotype was seen many times. The chain couples TRBV20-1 to TRBJ2-7; D perhaps matches TRBD1 (5 bases). Germline lookup yields CDR1 DFQATT and CDR2 SNEGSKA (reference sequence). The CDR3 has 16 amino acids. V was cut by 6 bases and J by 5 bases, with 26 bases left in between. CDR3 sequence: CSAKGLLGQYGDEQYF. CDR3 nucleotides: TGCAGTGCCAAGGGGTTATTGGGGCAATATGGCGACGAGCAGTACTTC.

The sample holds many counts of this clonotype. The chain couples TRBV29-1 to TRBJ2-1; 8 bases match TRBD2. Trimming removed 7 bases from V and 1 base from J; junction bases left unmatched: 15. CDR1 is SQVTM and CDR2 is ANQGSEA in the germline V gene. The CDR3 length is 17 residues. The CDR3 DNA reads TGCAGCGCCGCGGGCACGAAAGCGGGAGTGTCCTACAATGAGCAGTTCTTC. Protein sequence: CSAAGTKAGVSYNEQFF.

A remark on this clonotype: A read error is possible here, since a much larger clone lies one base away. The chain employs TRBV12-3 or TRBV12-4 and TRBJ2-4, with D perhaps matching TRBD2 (6 bases). The CDR3 consists of 14 residues. Trimming left V 6 bases short and J 0 bases short, with 9 bases between. CDR3 DNA: TGTGCCAGCAGCTGGGGACTAGCCAAAAACATTCAGTACTTC. It translates to CASSWGLAKNIQYF.

This clonotype showed up many times. The chain employs TRBV27 and TRBJ1-5; D uncertain. V was trimmed by 3 bases and J by 0 bases, leaving 3 bases between them. Germline assignment: CDR1 MNHEY and CDR2 SMNVEV (reference sequence). The CDR3 covers 13 residues. Here the CDR3 DNA reads TGTGCCAGCAGTTTCAATAGCAATCAGCCCCAGCATTTT. Translating it yields CASSFNSNQPQHF.

The sample holds a few counts of this clonotype. The CDR3 nucleotides read TGTGCCAGCAGTTTGGACAGATACAATCAGCCCCAGCATTTT. Residues: CASSLDRYNQPQHF. The J gene is TRBJ1-5, the V gene TRBV28; D is possibly TRBD1 (6 bases). Between the trimmed V and J ends, which lost 3 bases and 3 bases, there was a span of 9 bases. This CDR3 has 14 residues. Per germline, CDR1 MDHEN and CDR2 SYDVKM.

This clonotype was found a few times. The chain links TRBV7-6 to TRBJ2-5; 8 positions match TRBD2. The CDR3 sequence is 16 residues long. Germline values: CDR1 SGHVS, CDR2 FNYEAQ. V lost 5 bases, J lost 5 bases, and 13 bases stayed unmatched. The CDR3 sequence: CASSQRGLAGGETQYF. The DNA for the CDR3 is TGTGCCAGCAGCCAAAGAGGCCTAGCGGGTGGGGAGACCCAGTACTTC.

This clonotype was seen a handful of times. The rearrangement joins TRBV6-1 to TRBJ2-2, with 10 positions matching TRBD1. The length of the CDR3 is 15 residues. Germline assignment: CDR1 MNHNS and CDR2 SASEGT. J lost 3 bases, V lost 6 bases, and 4 bases had no gene match. DNA of the CDR3: TGTGCCAGCAGAGGGACAGGGGAATACACCGGGGAGCTGTTTTTT. This encodes CASRGTGEYTGELFF.

This clonotype has a count of ten or more. The DNA for the CDR3 is TGCGCCAGCAGCTTGCAAAACGGGAACGAGCAGTACTTC. It encodes CASSLQNGNEQYF. V is TRBV5-1 and J is TRBJ2-7, with D possibly being TRBD2 (5 bases). Germline values: CDR1 SGHRS, CDR2 YFSETQ. The CDR3 has 13 amino acids. With 1 base removed from V and 5 bases from J, the gap between germline ends came to 10 bases. Drawing the rest from reference TRBV5-1 and TRBJ2-7, the complete variable domain is KAGVTQTPRYLIKTRGQQVTLSCSPISGHRSVSWYQQTPGQGLQFLFEYFSETQRNKGNFPGRFSGRQFSNSRSEMNVSTLELGDSALYLCASSLQNGNEQYFGPGTRLTVT.

This clonotype was recorded many times. This chain uses TRBV10-3 with TRBJ2-7; a possible D gene is TRBD1 (5 bases). Germline CDR1 is ENHRY and CDR2 is SYGVKD. The CDR3 loop spans 17 amino acids. V shed 0 bases and J shed 1 base, with 16 bases lying between them. DNA of the CDR3: TGTGCCATCAGTGAGTCGGGGTTAGGGGATGTGTCCTACGAGCAGTACTTC. It translates to CAISESGLGDVSYEQYF.

This clonotype has at least ten counts. V is TRBV20-1 and J is TRBJ2-7, with D possibly being TRBD2 (6 bases). The CDR3 covers 14 residues. Trimming removed 1 base at V and 1 base at J, with 11 bases between. The germline V gene encodes CDR1 DFQATT and CDR2 SNEGSKA (reference sequence). The CDR3 region has the DNA TGCAGTGCTAGAGGGGTGGCGGGGTCCTACGAGCAGTACTTC. Its protein is CSARGVAGSYEQYF.

There are a few counts of this clonotype. The rearrangement links TRBV30 to TRBJ1-5; D is perhaps TRBD1 (5 bases). CDR1 and CDR2 (germline): GTSNPN, SVGIG (reference sequence). Trimming took 0 bases from V and 0 from J, leaving 12 bases between them. This CDR3 is 16 amino acids long. This CDR3 is CAWSVGAGDSNQPQHF. CDR3 DNA: TGTGCCTGGAGTGTCGGTGCGGGGGATAGCAATCAGCCCCAGCATTTT.

J is TRBJ2-1 and V is TRBV6-6; 7 bases map to TRBD2. V shed 0 bases and J 9 bases; nucleotides not matched to a gene: 14. This CDR3 contains 17 residues. Germline CDR1 and CDR2: MNHNY and SVGAGI (reference sequence). The CDR3 spells CASSYSPAGTIRAEQFF. The CDR3 coding sequence is TGTGCCAGCAGTTACTCGCCCGCCGGGACTATAAGGGCTGAGCAGTTCTTC.

CDR3 in DNA: TGTGCCAGCAATCGATCCGGGGAGGGACAGGGTGGCCAGCCCCAGCATTTT. This translates into CASNRSGEGQGGQPQHF. The gene calls are TRBV27 and TRBJ1-5; 9 positions match TRBD1. J lost 7 bases, V lost 7 bases, and 17 bases had no gene match. The CDR3 spans 17 residues. The germline V gene encodes CDR1 MNHEY and CDR2 SMNVEV (reference sequence).

This clonotype came up many times. CDR3 DNA: TGTGCCAGCAGTTTGGGAGTTAACTATGGCTACACCTTC. Encoded protein: CASSLGVNYGYTF. This chain uses TRBV12-3 or TRBV12-4 with TRBJ1-2; no firm D call. This CDR3 region has 13 residues. Trimming removed 3 bases from V and 1 base from J, with 6 bases in between.

This clonotype was recorded a few times. The V call is TRBV6-2 or TRBV6-3, the J call TRBJ2-1, with 9 positions matching TRBD1. V trimming: 6 bases; J trimming: 8 bases; junction bases outside the gene matches: 8. Germline lookup yields CDR1 MNHEY and CDR2 SVGEGT. This CDR3 is 14 amino acids long. CDR3 protein: CASSKTGGYHEQFF. CDR3 bases: TGTGCCAGCAGCAAGACAGGGGGGTATCATGAGCAGTTCTTC.

This clonotype was recorded at least ten times. The chain has TRBV2 and TRBJ1-6, with D perhaps matching TRBD1 (5 bases). CDR1 is SNHLY and CDR2 is FYNNEI in the germline V gene. CDR3 size: 14 residues. V was clipped by 6 bases and J by 9 bases, with 15 bases between them. CDR3 residues: CASRSEGMGSPLHF. CDR3 nucleotide sequence: TGTGCCAGCAGGTCGGAGGGGATGGGTTCACCCCTCCACTTT.

Details on this clonotype: A read error is possible here, since a much larger clone lies one base away. The CDR3 loop reads CASSMGSTGELFF. The CDR3, as DNA: TGTGCCAGCAGTATGGGCAGCACCGGGGAGCTGTTTTTT. The chain combines TRBV2 with TRBJ2-2; no clear D gene. Trimming left V 5 bases short and J 4 bases short, with 8 bases between. CDR1 and CDR2 from the germline V gene are SNHLY and FYNNEI. The CDR3 has 13 residues. Filled out from reference TRBV2 and TRBJ2-2, the complete variable domain reads EPEVTQTPSHQVTQMGQEVILRCVPISNHLYFYWYRQILGQKVEFLVSFYNNEISEKSEIFDDQFSVERPDGSNFTLKIRSTKLEDSAMYFCASSMGSTGELFFGEGSRLTVL.